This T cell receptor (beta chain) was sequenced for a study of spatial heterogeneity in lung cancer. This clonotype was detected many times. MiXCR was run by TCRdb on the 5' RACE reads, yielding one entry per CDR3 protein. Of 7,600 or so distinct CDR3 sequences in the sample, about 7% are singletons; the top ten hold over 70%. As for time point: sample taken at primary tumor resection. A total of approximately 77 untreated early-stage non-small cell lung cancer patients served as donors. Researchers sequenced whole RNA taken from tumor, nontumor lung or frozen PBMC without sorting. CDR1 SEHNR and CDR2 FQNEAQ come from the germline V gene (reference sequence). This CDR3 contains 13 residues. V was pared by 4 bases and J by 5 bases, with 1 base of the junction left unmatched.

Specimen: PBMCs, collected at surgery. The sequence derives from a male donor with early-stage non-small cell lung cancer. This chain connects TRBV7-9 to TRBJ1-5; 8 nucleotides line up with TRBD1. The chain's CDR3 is CASSSTGDQPQHF. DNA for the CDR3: TGTGCCAGCAGCTCGACAGGGGATCAGCCCCAGCATTTT. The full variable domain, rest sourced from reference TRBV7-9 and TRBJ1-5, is DTGVSQNPRHKITKRGQNVTFRCDPISEHNRLYWYRQTLGQGPEFLTYFQNEAQLEKSRLLSDRFSAERPKGSFSTLEIQRTEQGDSAMYLCASSSTGDQPQHFGDGTRLSIL.